The T cell receptor (beta chain) under discussion was sequenced for a study of blood T cell repertoires in COVID-19. Study in general: Sources were T cells, B-cell-depleted T cells, or PBMCs; the material itself was cDNA or gDNA.

In the source study's methods: Amplified reference gene primers provided the basis for estimating nucleated cell counts. Assay: immunoSEQ multiplex PCR; the TCRdb copy retains only in-frame clones and omits some. D and trimming were read from the DNA, whereas the V and J calls and clone size are those reported in that table. The sample records roughly 290,000 clones, 70% to 90% being singletons. Two negative PCRs, clearance, or symptom resolution characterized the recovered Cohort 3 donors. The germline V and J ends were trimmed by 0 bases and 1 base, with 7 bases remaining between them. Germline loops: CDR1 SGHNT, CDR2 YYREEE (reference sequence). CDR3 length: 15 amino acids.

Sequencing was done on a sample of PBMCs or T cells enriched from blood (not recorded which). The rearrangement links TRBV5-4 to TRBJ2-2; D is undetermined. This TCR derives from a man aged 25-40 years who had recovered from COVID-19. CDR3 protein: CASSLGQRNTGELFF. The CDR3 DNA follows: TGTGCCAGCAGCTTGGGGCAGCGGAACACCGGGGAGCTGTTTTTT.